The TCR beta chain under discussion was sequenced for a study of EBV T-cell therapy then PD-1 blockade in nasopharyngeal carcinoma. Details on this clone: Its antigen remains unknown.

The time point: 266 days after commencement of treatment, after nivolumab therapy. The treatment: AdE1-LMPpoly-expanded autologous EBV-specific T-cell therapy followed by anti-PD-1 nivolumab. Method: immunoSEQ multiplex PCR; TCRdb's copy keeps in-frame clones and lacks some. The sample carries 20,000 to 25,000 clones, 80% to 90% recorded once. From germline, CDR1 is SGHTS and CDR2 YDEGEE. The germline V and J ends were trimmed by 8 bases and 3 bases, with 15 bases remaining between them. CDR3 length: 13 residues. The receptor was derived from a man aged 35 to 55 with nasopharyngeal carcinoma. Sequenced material: CD8+ T cells from blood, taken around day 300 from a patient whose treatment included autologous EBV-specific T cells and nivolumab. The V and J genes are TRBV5-8 and TRBJ2-7, with D perhaps matching TRBD1 or TRBD2 (5 bases each). CDR3 region: CASSRDGLYEQYF. The CDR3 DNA follows: TGTGCCAGTAGCCGGGACGGGCTCTACGAGCAGTACTTC.